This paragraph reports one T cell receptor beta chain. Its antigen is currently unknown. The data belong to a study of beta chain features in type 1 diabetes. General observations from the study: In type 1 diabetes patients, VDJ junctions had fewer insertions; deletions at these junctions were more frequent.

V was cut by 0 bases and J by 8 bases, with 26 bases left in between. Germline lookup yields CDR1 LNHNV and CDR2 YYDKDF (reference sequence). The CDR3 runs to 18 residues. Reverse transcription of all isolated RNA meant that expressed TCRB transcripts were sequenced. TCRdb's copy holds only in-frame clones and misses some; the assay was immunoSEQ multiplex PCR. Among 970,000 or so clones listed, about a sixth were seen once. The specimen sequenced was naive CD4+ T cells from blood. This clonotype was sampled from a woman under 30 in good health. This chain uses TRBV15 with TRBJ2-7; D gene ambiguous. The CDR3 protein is CATSRDWGRPPPVFKQYF. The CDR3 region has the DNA TGTGCCACCAGCAGAGATTGGGGTAGACCACCCCCAGTTTTCAAGCAGTACTTC.